Listed below are T cell receptor beta chains from one sample, sequenced in a study of CD8+ T cells in alopecia areata. The table came from immunoSEQ multiplex PCR; TCRdb's copy has only in-frame clones and leaves some out. The sample yields over 120,000 clones, approximately 49% seen once. The source was CD4+ T cells sorted from blood, collected at week 0. The receptors come from a human donor with alopecia areata. CDR3s include the opening cysteine and the closing phenylalanine or tryptophan. A D gene is named only where the DNA matches it firmly. Clone size is stated in some rows and not others, as once, few, many or a class when expanded.

J gene	D gene	V gene	clone size	CDR3 protein	CDR3 DNA
TRBJ2-7	.	TRBV7-9	.	CASSLMASYEQYF	TGTGCCAGCAGCTTAATGGCCTCCTACGAGCAGTACTTC
TRBJ1-3	.	TRBV29-1	.	CSVDTGNSGNTIYF	TGCAGCGTGGATACAGGGAACTCTGGAAACACCATATATTTT
TRBJ1-5	.	TRBV6-1	.	CASSESVAGAGPGQPQHF	TGTGCCAGCAGTGAATCCGTAGCAGGGGCTGGCCCAGGTCAGCCCCAGCATTTT
TRBJ2-7	TRBD1	TRBV7-9	.	CASSAGQGGYEQYF	TGTGCCAGCAGCGCGGGACAGGGGGGCTACGAGCAGTACTTC
TRBJ2-5	.	TRBV2	.	CASSERILRETQYF	TGTGCCAGCAGTGAAAGGATCCTACGGGAGACCCAGTACTTC
TRBJ1-2	TRBD1	TRBV2	.	CASRAGTANYGYTF	TGTGCCAGCAGAGCCGGGACAGCTAACTATGGCTACACCTTC
TRBJ2-5	.	TRBV29-1	once	CSVATMAGAGETQYF	TGCAGCGTTGCCACCATGGCGGGGGCAGGAGAGACCCAGTACTTC
TRBJ2-3	.	TRBV4-1	few	CASSPKTSMGWDTQYF	TGCGCCAGCAGCCCGAAAACCTCGATGGGGTGGGATACGCAGTATTTT
TRBJ2-1	.	TRBV30	.	CAQKHVDEQFF	TGTGCCCAAAAACATGTGGATGAGCAGTTCTTC
TRBJ2-7	.	TRBV7-2	few	CASSSLSFYEQYF	TGTGCCAGCAGCTCGCTTTCGTTTTACGAGCAGTACTTC
TRBJ1-1	.	TRBV15	.	CATSRVADNTEAFF	TGTGCCACCAGCAGAGTGGCAGACAACACTGAAGCTTTCTTT
TRBJ2-7	.	TRBV30	few	CAWNGVGSNYEQYF	TGTGCCTGGAATGGGGTAGGATCAAACTACGAGCAGTACTTC
TRBJ2-6	TRBD2	TRBV5-1	.	CASSARGGLLSGANVLTF	TGCGCCAGCAGCGCTCGCGGGGGTCTCCTCTCTGGGGCCAACGTCCTGACTTTC
TRBJ1-2	.	TRBV15	.	CATSAWGQNYGYTF	TGTGCCACCTCTGCGTGGGGACAAAACTATGGCTACACCTTC
TRBJ2-5	.	TRBV30	.	CAWSGYRWETQYF	TGTGCCTGGAGTGGATATAGGTGGGAGACCCAGTACTTC
TRBJ2-2	.	TRBV10-3	few	CAIAPGNTGELFF	TGTGCCATCGCCCCGGGGAACACCGGGGAGCTGTTTTTT
TRBJ2-3	.	TRBV30	.	CAWSAQGDTQYF	TGTGCCTGGAGTGCCCAAGGAGATACGCAGTATTTT
TRBJ2-7	TRBD1	TRBV5-1	.	CASSFGTVFGEQYF	TGCGCCAGCAGCTTCGGGACAGTCTTCGGCGAGCAGTACTTC
TRBJ2-5	.	TRBV4-1	few	CASSQAGGGMTAAQYF	TGCGCCAGCAGCCAAGCAGGGGGGGGGATGACAGCAGCCCAGTACTTC
TRBJ1-1	.	TRBV29-1	few	CSVGVEEAFF	TGCAGCGTTGGTGTCGAGGAAGCTTTCTTT
TRBJ2-2	.	TRBV7-3	.	CASSRGQNTGELFF	TGTGCCAGCAGCCGAGGACAGAACACCGGGGAGCTGTTTTTT
TRBJ2-5	.	TRBV18	.	CASSPPSAKETQYF	TGTGCCAGCTCACCCCCGTCAGCGAAAGAGACCCAGTACTTC
TRBJ1-2	TRBD1	TRBV28	.	CASSLTGALFNYGYTF	TGTGCCAGCAGTTTGACAGGGGCTTTATTTAACTATGGCTACACCTTC
TRBJ2-7	.	TRBV6-5	few	CASSYFAKPYEQYF	TGTGCCAGCAGTTACTTCGCGAAACCCTACGAGCAGTACTTC
TRBJ2-2	.	TRBV11-2	few	CASSFTGGFVPGELFF	TGTGCCAGCAGCTTTACCGGGGGCTTTGTTCCCGGGGAGCTGTTTTTT